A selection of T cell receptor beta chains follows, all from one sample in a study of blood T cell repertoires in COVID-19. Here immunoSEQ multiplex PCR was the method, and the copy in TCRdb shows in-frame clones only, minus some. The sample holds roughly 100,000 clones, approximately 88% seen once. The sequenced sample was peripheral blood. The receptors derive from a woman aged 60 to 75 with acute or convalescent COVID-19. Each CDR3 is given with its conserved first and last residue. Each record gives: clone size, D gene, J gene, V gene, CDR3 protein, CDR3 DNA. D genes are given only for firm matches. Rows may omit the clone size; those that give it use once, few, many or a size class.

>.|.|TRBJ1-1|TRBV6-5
CASNGQMNTEAFF
TGTGCCAGCAATGGACAGATGAACACTGAAGCTTTCTTT
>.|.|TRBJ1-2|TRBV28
CASSATGKSHTF
TGTGCCAGCAGTGCCACCGGGAAAAGTCACACCTTC
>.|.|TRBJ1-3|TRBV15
CATSREQAGPGNTIYF
TGTGCCACCAGCAGAGAACAGGCAGGTCCTGGAAACACCATATATTTT
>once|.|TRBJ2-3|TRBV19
CASSLGLTDTQYF
TGTGCCAGTAGTCTAGGGCTCACAGATACGCAGTATTTT
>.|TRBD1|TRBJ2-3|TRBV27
CASSPLRDRDRYTQYF
TGTGCCAGCAGTCCGCTCCGGGACAGGGATCGATATACGCAGTATTTT
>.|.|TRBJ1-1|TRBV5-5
CASSPPRGGSNTEAFF
TGTGCCAGCAGCCCCCCGAGGGGGGGCTCGAACACTGAAGCTTTCTTT
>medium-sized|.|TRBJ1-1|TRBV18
CASSPFPGNTEAFF
TGTGCCAGCTCACCATTCCCGGGGAACACTGAAGCTTTCTTT
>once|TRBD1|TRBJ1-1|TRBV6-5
CASSLDRVNTEAFF
TGTGCCAGCAGCCTCGACAGGGTGAACACTGAAGCTTTCTTT
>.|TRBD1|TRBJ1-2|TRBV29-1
CSSGEGGSSYGYTF
TGCAGCTCGGGGGAAGGGGGCTCGAGCTATGGCTACACCTTC
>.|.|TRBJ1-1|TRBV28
CASSGQVNEAFF
TGTGCCAGCAGTGGCCAGGTGAATGAAGCTTTCTTT
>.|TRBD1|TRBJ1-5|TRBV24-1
CATSDRGSNQPQHF
TGTGCCACCTCTGACAGGGGAAGCAATCAGCCCCAGCATTTT
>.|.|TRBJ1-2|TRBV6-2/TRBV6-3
CASSYQGDYGYTF
TGTGCCAGCAGTTACCAAGGGGACTATGGCTACACCTTC
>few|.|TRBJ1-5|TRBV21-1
CASGANNQPQHF
TGTGCCAGCGGGGCTAATAATCAGCCCCAGCATTTT
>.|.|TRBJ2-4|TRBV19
CASSMGRLNIQYF
TGTGCCAGTAGTATGGGGCGGCTAAACATTCAGTACTTC
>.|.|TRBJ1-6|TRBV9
CASSVADGGANNSPLHF
TGTGCCAGCAGCGTAGCCGATGGGGGGGCAAATAATTCACCCCTCCACTTT
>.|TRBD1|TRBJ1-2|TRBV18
CASSPPGQGARGYTF
TGTGCCAGCTCACCACCGGGACAGGGGGCTCGTGGCTACACCTTC
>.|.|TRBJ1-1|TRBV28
CASRSGINTEAFF
TGTGCCAGCAGGTCAGGGATCAACACTGAAGCTTTCTTT
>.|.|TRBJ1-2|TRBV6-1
CASSEAARGLGYTF
TGTGCCAGCAGTGAAGCGGCGAGGGGACTAGGCTACACCTTC
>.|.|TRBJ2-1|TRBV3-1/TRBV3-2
CASSPGGQPLNEQFF
TGTGCCAGCAGCCCGGGAGGACAGCCTCTTAATGAGCAGTTCTTC
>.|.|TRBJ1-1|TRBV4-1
CASSQDIQAKNTEAFF
TGCGCCAGCAGCCAAGATATACAGGCAAAGAACACTGAAGCTTTCTTT
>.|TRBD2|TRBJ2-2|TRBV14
CASSQGGVRLAGVSGELFF
TGTGCCAGCAGCCAAGGCGGGGTTAGGCTAGCGGGAGTATCCGGGGAGCTGTTTTTT
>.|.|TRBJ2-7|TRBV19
CASRGSTGWSSYEQYF
TGTGCCAGTAGAGGATCTACAGGGTGGAGCTCCTACGAGCAGTACTTC
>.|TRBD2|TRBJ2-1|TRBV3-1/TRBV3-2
CASSRTSGNGRNEQFF
TGTGCCAGCAGCCGGACTAGCGGGAATGGTAGGAATGAGCAGTTCTTC
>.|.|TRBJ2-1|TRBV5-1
CASSLPTRGEQFF
TGCGCCAGCAGCTTGCCGACGCGCGGTGAGCAGTTCTTC
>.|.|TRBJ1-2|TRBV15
CATSRVRENPGYTF
TGTGCCACCAGCAGAGTCCGGGAGAACCCCGGCTACACCTTC
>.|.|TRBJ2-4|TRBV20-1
CSASQGPKNIQYF
TGCAGTGCTAGTCAGGGCCCCAAAAACATTCAGTACTTC
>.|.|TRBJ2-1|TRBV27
CASSLPAGEQFF
TGTGCCAGCAGTTTACCGGCGGGCGAGCAGTTCTTC
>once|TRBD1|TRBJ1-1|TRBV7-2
CASSPTGGTVTEAFF
TGTGCCAGCAGCCCTACAGGGGGAACGGTCACTGAAGCTTTCTTT
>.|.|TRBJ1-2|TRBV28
CASSSRTLLNYGYTF
TGTGCCAGCAGTTCGAGGACACTATTGAACTATGGCTACACCTTC
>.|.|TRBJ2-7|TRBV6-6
CASSATGNPFYEQYF
TGTGCCAGCAGTGCAACCGGGAACCCATTCTACGAGCAGTACTTC
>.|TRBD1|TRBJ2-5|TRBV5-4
CASSMDRGKETQYF
TGTGCCAGCAGCATGGACAGGGGAAAAGAGACCCAGTACTTC
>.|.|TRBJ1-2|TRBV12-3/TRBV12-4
CASSYGDIYGYTF
TGTGCCAGCAGTTATGGGGACATCTATGGCTACACCTTC
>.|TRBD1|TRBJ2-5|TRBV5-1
CASSQTGLETQYF
TGCGCCAGCAGCCAGACAGGGTTGGAGACCCAGTACTTC
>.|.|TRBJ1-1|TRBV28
CASSYPNRAEAFF
TGTGCCAGCAGTTACCCCAACCGGGCTGAAGCTTTCTTT
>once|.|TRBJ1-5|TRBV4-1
CASSQGVRNQPQHF
TGCGCCAGCAGCCAAGGAGTCCGGAATCAGCCCCAGCATTTT
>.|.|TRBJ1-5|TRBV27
CASSLRWMGSNQPQHF
TGTGCCAGCAGTCTGCGGTGGATGGGTAGCAATCAGCCCCAGCATTTT
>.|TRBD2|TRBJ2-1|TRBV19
CASRGTIAGGPGDEQFF
TGTGCCAGTAGAGGAACCATAGCGGGAGGGCCTGGCGATGAGCAGTTCTTC
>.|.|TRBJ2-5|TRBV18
CASSAGRQETQYF
TGTGCCAGCTCCGCGGGCAGGCAAGAGACCCAGTACTTC
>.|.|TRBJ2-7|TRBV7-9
CASSLVTGEQYF
TGTGCCAGCAGCTTAGTAACCGGGGAGCAGTACTTC
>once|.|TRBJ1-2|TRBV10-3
CAIGGAGEGPNYGYTF
TGTGCCATCGGGGGGGCAGGGGAGGGCCCTAACTATGGCTACACCTTC
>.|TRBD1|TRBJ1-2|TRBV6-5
CASSYAYRGNYGYTF
TGTGCCAGCAGTTACGCCTACAGGGGCAACTATGGCTACACCTTC
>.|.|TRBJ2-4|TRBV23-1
CASSHCWRGPAKNIQYF
TGCGCCAGCAGTCACTGTTGGAGAGGGCCGGCCAAAAACATTCAGTACTTC
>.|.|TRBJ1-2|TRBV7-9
CASSQQASGYTF
TGTGCCAGCAGTCAACAGGCTTCTGGCTACACCTTC
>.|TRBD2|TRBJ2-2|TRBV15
CATRLLAGGTGELFF
TGTGCCACCAGACTACTAGCGGGAGGCACCGGGGAGCTGTTTTTT
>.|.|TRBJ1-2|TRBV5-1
CASSFSGDGYGYTF
TGCGCCAGCAGCTTCTCAGGGGATGGCTATGGCTACACCTTC
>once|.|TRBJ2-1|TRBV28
CASSLSPRNEQFF
TGTGCCAGCAGTTTATCCCCACGGAATGAGCAGTTCTTC
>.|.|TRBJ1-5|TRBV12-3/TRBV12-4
CASSLELNQPQHF
TGTGCCAGCAGTTTAGAACTCAATCAGCCCCAGCATTTT
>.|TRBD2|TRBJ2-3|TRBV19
CASSPSGRGGDTQYF
TGTGCCAGTAGTCCCTCAGGGAGGGGAGGAGATACGCAGTATTTT
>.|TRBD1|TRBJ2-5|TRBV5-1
CASSFGQGGETQYF
TGCGCCAGCAGCTTCGGACAGGGAGGAGAGACCCAGTACTTC
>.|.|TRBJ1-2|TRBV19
CASSIMGSGTLNYGYTF
TGTGCCAGTAGTATAATGGGTTCCGGGACACTTAACTATGGCTACACCTTC
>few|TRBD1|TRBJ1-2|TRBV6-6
CATDGQGPGKGYTF
TGTGCCACCGATGGACAGGGGCCGGGGAAAGGCTACACCTTC
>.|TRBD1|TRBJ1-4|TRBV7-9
CASSKGGQTYEKLFF
TGTGCCAGCAGCAAGGGGGGACAGACTTATGAAAAACTGTTTTTT
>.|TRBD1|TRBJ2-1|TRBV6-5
CASRLRQGGEQFF
TGTGCCAGCAGATTAAGACAGGGGGGGGAGCAGTTCTTC
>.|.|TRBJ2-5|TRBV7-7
CASSLYSTETQYF
TGTGCTAGCAGCTTATACAGTACCGAGACCCAGTACTTC
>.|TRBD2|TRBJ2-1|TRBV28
CASRLAGVDEQFF
TGTGCCAGCAGGCTAGCGGGAGTGGATGAGCAGTTCTTC
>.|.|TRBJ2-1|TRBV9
CASSVEGLDNEQFF
TGTGCCAGCAGCGTAGAGGGACTCGACAATGAGCAGTTCTTC
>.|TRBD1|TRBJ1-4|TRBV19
CASKFFGTGGAPNEKLFF
TGTGCCAGCAAATTCTTCGGGACAGGGGGCGCCCCTAATGAAAAACTGTTTTTT
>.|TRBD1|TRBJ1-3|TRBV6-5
CASSSSLAQGGNTIYF
TGTGCCAGCAGTTCAAGCCTCGCACAGGGGGGAAACACCATATATTTT